This TCR beta chain stems from a study of shared clonotypes between healthy human individuals. About the research overall: The plates for each donor numbered three CD4 naive, three CD4 memory, two CD8 naive and one CD8 memory.

V shed 7 bases and J shed 1 base, with 14 bases lying between them. CDR3 length: 15 residues. CDR1 MGHRA and CDR2 YSYEKL come from the germline V gene. Only in-frame clones appear in the TCRdb table, and some are missing; sequencing was by immunoSEQ multiplex PCR. The sample consists of roughly 2.1 million clones, roughly 91% of them appearing once. CD45RO negativity and positive selection for CCR7 defined naive CD8 cells, a population that excluded terminally differentiated effector memory CD45RA+ cells. J is TRBJ1-5 and V is TRBV4-1; maybe TRBD1 (5 bases). This TCR derives from a man aged 18 to 30 in good health. Some clones in this sample may be carry-over from other donors' samples. Material for sequencing was naive CD8+ T cells from PBMCs. The CDR3 DNA is TGCGCCAGCACCCTGGAGGGGAAGAGCAATCAGCCCCAGCATTTT. As protein: CASTLEGKSNQPQHF.